This T cell receptor beta chain emerged from a study of blood T cell repertoires in COVID-19. This table comes from immunoSEQ multiplex PCR, and its TCRdb copy is limited to in-frame clones, with some not included. The sample comprises approximately 160,000 clones, 90% to 95% of which are singletons, and approximately 0.5% rests with the top ten. The sample consisted of peripheral blood. This TCR came from a man aged 50-60 years with acute or convalescent COVID-19.

CDR3 region: CASSLTGYPGETQYF. In DNA form, the CDR3 reads TGTGCCAGCAGCCTGACAGGGTATCCCGGAGAGACCCAGTACTTC. V gene TRBV7-6 combines with J gene TRBJ2-5, with TRBD1 matching over 7 bases. Germline V gene sequence: CDR1 SGHVS, CDR2 FNYEAQ. V lost 5 bases and J lost 4; bases outside the gene matches: 10. CDR3 size: 15 residues.